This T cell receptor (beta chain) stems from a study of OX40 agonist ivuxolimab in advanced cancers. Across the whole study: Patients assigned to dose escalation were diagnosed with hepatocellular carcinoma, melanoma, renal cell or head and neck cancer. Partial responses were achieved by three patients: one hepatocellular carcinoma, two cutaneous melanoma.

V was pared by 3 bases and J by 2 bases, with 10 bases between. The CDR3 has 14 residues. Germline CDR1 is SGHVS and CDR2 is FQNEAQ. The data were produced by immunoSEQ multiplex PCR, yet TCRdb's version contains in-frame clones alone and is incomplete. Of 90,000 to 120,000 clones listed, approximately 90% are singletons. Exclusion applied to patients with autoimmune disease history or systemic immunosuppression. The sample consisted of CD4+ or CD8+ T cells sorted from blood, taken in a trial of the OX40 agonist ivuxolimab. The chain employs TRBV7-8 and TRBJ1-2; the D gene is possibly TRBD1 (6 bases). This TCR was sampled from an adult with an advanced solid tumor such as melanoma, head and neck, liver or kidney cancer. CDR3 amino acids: CASSLDSGNYGYTF. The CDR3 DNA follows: TGTGCCAGCAGCTTGGACAGCGGGAACTATGGCTACACCTTC.